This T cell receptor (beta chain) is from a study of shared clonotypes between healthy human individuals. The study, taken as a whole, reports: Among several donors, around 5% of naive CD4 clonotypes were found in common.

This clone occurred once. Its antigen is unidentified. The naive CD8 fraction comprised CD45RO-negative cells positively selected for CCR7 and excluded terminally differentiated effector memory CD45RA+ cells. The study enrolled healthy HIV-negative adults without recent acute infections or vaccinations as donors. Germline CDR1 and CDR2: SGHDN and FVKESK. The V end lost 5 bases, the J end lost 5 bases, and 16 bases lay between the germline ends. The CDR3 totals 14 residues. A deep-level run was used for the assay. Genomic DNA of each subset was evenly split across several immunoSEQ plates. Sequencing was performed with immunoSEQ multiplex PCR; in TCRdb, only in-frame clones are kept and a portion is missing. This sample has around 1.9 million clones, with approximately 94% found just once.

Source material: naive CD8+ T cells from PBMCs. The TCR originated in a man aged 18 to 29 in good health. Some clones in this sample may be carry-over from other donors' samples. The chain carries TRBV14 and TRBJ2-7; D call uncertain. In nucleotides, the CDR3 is TGTGCCAGCAGCTCAAAGGTCCTGTACGACGAGCAGTACTTC. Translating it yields CASSSKVLYDEQYF.